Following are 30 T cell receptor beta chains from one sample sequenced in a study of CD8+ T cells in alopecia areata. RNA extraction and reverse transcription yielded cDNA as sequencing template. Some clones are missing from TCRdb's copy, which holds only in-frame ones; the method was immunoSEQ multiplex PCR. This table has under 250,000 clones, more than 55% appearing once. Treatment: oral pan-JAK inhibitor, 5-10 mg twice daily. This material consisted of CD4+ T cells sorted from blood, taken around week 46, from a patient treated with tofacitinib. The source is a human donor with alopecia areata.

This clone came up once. The CDR3 reads CASSPQATNEKLFF. The CDR3 coding sequence is TGTGCCAGCTCACCACAGGCAACTAATGAAAAACTGTTTTTT. The rearrangement links TRBV18 to TRBJ1-4, with unresolved D. Germline lookup yields CDR1 KGHSH and CDR2 LQKENI. Trimming removed 1 base at V and 0 bases at J, with 3 bases between. The CDR3 length is 14 residues. Combining the CDR3 with reference TRBV18 and TRBJ1-4 gives the whole variable domain NAGVMQNPRHLVRRRGQEARLRCSPMKGHSHVYWYRQLPEEGLKFMVYLQKENIIDESGMPKERFSAEFPKEGPSILRIQQVVRGDSAAYFCASSPQATNEKLFFGSGTQLSVL.

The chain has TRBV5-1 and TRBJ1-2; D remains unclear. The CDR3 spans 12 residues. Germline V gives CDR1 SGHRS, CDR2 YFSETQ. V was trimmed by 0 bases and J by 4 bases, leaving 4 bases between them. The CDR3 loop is CASSLGSYGYTF. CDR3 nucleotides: TGCGCCAGCAGCTTGGGCAGCTATGGCTACACCTTC.

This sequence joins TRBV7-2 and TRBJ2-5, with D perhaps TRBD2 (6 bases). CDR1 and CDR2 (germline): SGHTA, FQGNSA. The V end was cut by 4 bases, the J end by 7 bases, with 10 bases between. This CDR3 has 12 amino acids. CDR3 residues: CASSSTRRTQYF. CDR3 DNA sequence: TGTGCCAGCAGCTCGACTAGACGGACCCAGTACTTC.

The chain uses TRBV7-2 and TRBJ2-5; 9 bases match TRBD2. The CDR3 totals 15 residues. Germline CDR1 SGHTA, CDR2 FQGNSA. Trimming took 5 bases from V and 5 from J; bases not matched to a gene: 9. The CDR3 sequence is CASSDRRGGRETQYF. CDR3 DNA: TGTGCCAGCAGCGATCGGCGGGGGGGCCGCGAGACCCAGTACTTC.

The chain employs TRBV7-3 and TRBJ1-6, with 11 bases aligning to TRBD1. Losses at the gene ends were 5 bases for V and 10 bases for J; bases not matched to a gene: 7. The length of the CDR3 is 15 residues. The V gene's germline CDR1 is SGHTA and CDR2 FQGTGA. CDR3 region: CASSAGQGVGSPLHF. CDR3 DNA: TGTGCCAGCAGCGCGGGACAGGGGGTTGGATCACCCCTCCACTTT.

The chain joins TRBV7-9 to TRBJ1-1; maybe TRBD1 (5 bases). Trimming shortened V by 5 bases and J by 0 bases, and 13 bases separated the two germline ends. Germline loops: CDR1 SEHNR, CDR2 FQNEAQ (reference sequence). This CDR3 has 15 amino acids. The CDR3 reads CASSLYRDLNTEAFF. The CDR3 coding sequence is TGTGCCAGCAGCCTATACCGGGACCTGAACACTGAAGCTTTCTTT.

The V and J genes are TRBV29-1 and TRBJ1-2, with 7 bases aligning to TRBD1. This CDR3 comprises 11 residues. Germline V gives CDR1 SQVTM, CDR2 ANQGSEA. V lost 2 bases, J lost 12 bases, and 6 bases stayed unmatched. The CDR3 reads CSVELGQSHTF. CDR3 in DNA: TGCAGCGTTGAACTGGGACAGTCCCACACCTTC.

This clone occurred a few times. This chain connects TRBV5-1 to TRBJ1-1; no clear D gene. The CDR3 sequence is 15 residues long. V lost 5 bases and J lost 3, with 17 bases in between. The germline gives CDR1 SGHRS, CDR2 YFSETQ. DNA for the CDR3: TGCGCCAGCAGTATAAGGAAAAGCTCTGACACTGAAGCTTTCTTT. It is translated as CASSIRKSSDTEAFF.

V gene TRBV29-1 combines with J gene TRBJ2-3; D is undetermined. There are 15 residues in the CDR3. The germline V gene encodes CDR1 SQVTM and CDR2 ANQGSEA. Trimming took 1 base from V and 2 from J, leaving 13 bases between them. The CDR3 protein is CSVEGVPGNTDTQYF. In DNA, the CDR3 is TGCAGCGTTGAAGGGGTCCCGGGTAACACAGATACGCAGTATTTT.

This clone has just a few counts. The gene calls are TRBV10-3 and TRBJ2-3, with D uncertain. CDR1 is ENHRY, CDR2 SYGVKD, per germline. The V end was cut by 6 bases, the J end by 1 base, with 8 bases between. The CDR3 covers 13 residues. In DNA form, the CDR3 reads TGTGCCATCAGGAAGAGACGCACAGATACGCAGTATTTT. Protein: CAIRKRRTDTQYF.

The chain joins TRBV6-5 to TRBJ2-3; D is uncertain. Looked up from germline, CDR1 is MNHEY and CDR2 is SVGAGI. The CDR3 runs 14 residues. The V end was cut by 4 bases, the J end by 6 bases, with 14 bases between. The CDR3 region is CASSFNPGRDTQYF. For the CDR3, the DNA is TGTGCCAGCAGTTTCAACCCAGGACGCGATACGCAGTATTTT.

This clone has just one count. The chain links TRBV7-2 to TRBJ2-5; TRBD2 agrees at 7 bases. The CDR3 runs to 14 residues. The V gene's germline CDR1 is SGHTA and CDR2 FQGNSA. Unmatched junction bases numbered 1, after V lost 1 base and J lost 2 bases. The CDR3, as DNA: TGTGCCAGCAGCTTAGGACTAGCTCAAGAGACCCAGTACTTC. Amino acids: CASSLGLAQETQYF.

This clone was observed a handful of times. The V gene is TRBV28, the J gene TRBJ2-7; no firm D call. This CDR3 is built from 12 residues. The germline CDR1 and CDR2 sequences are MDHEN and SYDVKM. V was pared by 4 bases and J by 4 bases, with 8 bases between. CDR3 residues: CASSSVEYEQYF. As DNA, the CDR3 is TGTGCCAGCAGTTCCGTTGAGTACGAGCAGTACTTC.

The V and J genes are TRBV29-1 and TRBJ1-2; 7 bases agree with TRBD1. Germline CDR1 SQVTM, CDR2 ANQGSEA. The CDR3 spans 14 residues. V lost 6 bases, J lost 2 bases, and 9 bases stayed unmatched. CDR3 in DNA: TGCAGCGTCGCCGACAGGGACGGGAACTATGGCTACACCTTC. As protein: CSVADRDGNYGYTF.

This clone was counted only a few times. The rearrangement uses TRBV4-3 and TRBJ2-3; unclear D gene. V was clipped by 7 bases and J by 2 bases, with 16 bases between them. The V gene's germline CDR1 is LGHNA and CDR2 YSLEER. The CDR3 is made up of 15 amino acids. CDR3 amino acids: CASTLPFRNTDTQYF. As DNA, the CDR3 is TGCGCCAGCACCTTACCGTTCAGGAACACAGATACGCAGTATTTT.

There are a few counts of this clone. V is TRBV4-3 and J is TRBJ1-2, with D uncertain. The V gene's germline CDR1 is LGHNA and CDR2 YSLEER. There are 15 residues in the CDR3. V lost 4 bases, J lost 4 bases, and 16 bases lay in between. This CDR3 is CASSPGRASGYGYTF. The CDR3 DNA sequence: TGCGCCAGCAGCCCGGGGAGGGCGTCGGGCTATGGCTACACCTTC.

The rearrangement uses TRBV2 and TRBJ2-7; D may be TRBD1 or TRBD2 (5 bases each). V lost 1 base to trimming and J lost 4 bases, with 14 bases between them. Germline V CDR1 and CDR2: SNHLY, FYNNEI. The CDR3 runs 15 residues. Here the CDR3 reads CASSEGGRGKYEQYF. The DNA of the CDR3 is TGTGCCAGCAGTGAAGGGGGACGCGGCAAATACGAGCAGTACTTC.

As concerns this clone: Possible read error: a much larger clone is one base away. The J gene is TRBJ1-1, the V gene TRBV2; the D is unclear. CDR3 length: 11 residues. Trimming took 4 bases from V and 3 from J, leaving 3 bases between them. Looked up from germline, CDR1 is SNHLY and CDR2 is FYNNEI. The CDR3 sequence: CASSGDTEAFF. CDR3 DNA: TGTGCCAGCAGTGGGGACACTGAAGCTTTCTTT.

DNA of the CDR3: TGTGCCAGCAGTTATTCGGGGCGCACAGATACGCAGTATTTT. Protein: CASSYSGRTDTQYF. V and J are TRBV27 and TRBJ2-3, with D possibly called TRBD1 or TRBD2 (5 bases each). This CDR3 comprises 14 residues. Trimming took off 4 bases at V and 1 base at J, with 9 bases between the two ends. Germline V lookup: CDR1 MNHEY, CDR2 SMNVEV (reference sequence).

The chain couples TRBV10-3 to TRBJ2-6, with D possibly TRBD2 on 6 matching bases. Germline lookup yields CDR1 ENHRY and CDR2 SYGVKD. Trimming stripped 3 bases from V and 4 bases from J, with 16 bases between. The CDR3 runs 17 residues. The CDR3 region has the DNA TGTGCCATCAGTGACCCCTCGCGGGGATCGGGGGCCAACGTCCTGACTTTC. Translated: CAISDPSRGSGANVLTF.

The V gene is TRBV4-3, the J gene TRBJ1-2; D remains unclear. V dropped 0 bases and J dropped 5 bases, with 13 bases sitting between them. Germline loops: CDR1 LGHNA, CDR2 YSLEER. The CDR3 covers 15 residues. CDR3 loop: CASSQDLGNKYGYTF. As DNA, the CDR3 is TGCGCCAGCAGCCAAGATCTCGGAAATAAGTATGGCTACACCTTC.

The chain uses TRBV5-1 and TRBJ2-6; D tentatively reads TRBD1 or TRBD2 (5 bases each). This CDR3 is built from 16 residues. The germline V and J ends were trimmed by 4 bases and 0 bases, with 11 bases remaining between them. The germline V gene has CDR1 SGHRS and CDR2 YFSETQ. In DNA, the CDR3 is TGCGCCAGCAGCCTCGGGACCAGCTCTGGGGCCAACGTCCTGACTTTC. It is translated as CASSLGTSSGANVLTF.

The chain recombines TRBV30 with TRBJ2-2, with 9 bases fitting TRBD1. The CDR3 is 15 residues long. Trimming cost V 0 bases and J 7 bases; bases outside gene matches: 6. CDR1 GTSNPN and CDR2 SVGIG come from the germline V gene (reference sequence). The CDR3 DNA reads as TGTGCCTGGAGTGTATGGGACAGGGAGTTCGGGGAGCTGTTTTTT. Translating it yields CAWSVWDREFGELFF. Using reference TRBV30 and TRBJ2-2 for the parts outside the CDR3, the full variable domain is SQTIHQWPATLVQPVGSPLSLECTVEGTSNPNLYWYRQAAGRGLQLLFYSVGIGQISSEVPQNLSASRPQDRQFILSSKKLLLSDSGFYLCAWSVWDREFGELFFGEGSRLTVL.

The chain's CDR3 is CASKSWAGNSPLHF. CDR3 bases: TGTGCCAGCAAATCCTGGGCTGGGAATTCACCCCTCCACTTT. V gene TRBV25-1 combines with J gene TRBJ1-6; no firm D call. The V end was cut by 7 bases, the J end by 7 bases, with 14 bases between. The germline CDR1 and CDR2 sequences are MGHDK and SYGVNS. The CDR3 covers 14 residues.

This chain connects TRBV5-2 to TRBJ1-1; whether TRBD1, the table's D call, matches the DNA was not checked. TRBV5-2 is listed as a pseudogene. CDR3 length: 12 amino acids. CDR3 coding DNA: TGTGCCAGCAGCTTAAGGGGCACTGAAGCTTTCTTT. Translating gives CASSLRGTEAFF.

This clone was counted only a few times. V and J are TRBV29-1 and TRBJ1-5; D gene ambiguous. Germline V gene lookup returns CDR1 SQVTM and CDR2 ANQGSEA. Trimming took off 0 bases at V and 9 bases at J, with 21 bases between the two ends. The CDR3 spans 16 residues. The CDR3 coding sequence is TGCAGCGTTGAAGATTTTACCAACAGTGCGCTTCGGCCCCAGCATTTT. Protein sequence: CSVEDFTNSALRPQHF. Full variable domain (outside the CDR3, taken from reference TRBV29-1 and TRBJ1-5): SAVISQKPSRDICQRGTSLTIQCQVDSQVTMMFWYRQQPGQSLTLIATANQGSEATYESGFVIDKFPISRPNLTFSTLTVSNMSPEDSSIYLCSVEDFTNSALRPQHFGDGTRLSIL.

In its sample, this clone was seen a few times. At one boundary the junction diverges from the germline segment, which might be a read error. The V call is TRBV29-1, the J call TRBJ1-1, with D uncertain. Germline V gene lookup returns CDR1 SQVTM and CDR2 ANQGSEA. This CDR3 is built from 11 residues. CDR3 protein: CSVDQSTQAFF. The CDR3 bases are TGCAGCGTTGATCAAAGCACTCAAGCTTTCTTT.

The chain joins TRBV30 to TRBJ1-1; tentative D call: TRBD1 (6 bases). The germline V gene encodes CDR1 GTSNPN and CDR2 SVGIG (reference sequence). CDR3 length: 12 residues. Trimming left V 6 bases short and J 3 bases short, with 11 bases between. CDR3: CACTGQDTEAFF. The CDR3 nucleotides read TGTGCCTGTACAGGGCAGGACACTGAAGCTTTCTTT.

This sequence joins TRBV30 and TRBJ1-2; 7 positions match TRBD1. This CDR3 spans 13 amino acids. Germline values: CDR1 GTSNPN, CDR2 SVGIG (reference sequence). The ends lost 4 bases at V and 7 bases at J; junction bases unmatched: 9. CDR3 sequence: CAWKGQGGGGYTF. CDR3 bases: TGTGCCTGGAAAGGGCAGGGGGGTGGTGGCTACACCTTC.

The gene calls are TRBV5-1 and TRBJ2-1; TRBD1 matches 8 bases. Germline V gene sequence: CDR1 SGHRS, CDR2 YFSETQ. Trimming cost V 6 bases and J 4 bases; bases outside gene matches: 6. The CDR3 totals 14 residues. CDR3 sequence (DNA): TGCGCCAGCACTCAGGGGGCTAGTTACAATGAGCAGTTCTTC. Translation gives CASTQGASYNEQFF.